The 24 T cell receptor beta chains given below trace back to one sample, sequenced in a study of blood T cell repertoires in COVID-19. Using immunoSEQ multiplex PCR, the repertoire was profiled, and TCRdb retains in-frame clones only, with some absent. In the table there are roughly 230,000 clones, over 70% of which are singletons. The sample was peripheral blood. These TCRs come from a man aged 35-49 years with active or convalescent COVID-19.

This clone was counted ten times or more. J is TRBJ2-5 and V is TRBV7-9; TRBD1 aligns across 10 bases. The V and J ends lost 1 base and 5 bases, in that order; junction bases with no gene match: 4. CDR1 is SEHNR, CDR2 FQNEAQ, per germline (reference sequence). This CDR3 has 15 amino acids. The CDR3 DNA reads TGTGCCAGCAGCTTAGGACAGGGGGCGACGGAGACCCAGTACTTC. Amino acids: CASSLGQGATETQYF.

This clone occurred a few times. J is TRBJ1-1 and V is TRBV19; D gene ambiguous. The V end was cut by 0 bases, the J end by 1 base, with 6 bases between. The CDR3 is made up of 14 amino acids. The germline V gene has CDR1 LNHDA and CDR2 SQIVND (reference sequence). The CDR3 DNA reads as TGTGCCAGTAGTATAGATCGGAGGAACACTGAAGCTTTCTTT. As protein: CASSIDRRNTEAFF.

This clone was counted a single time. V and J are TRBV30 and TRBJ1-4; TRBD1 is a possible D gene (5 bases). CDR1 is GTSNPN, CDR2 SVGIG, per germline (reference sequence). Trimming removed 1 base at V and 7 bases at J, with 19 bases between. The CDR3 loop spans 16 amino acids. In DNA form, the CDR3 reads TGTGCCTGGAGTGCCCCGCCTGGGGCCGGACCTGAAAAACTGTTTTTT. Translating gives CAWSAPPGAGPEKLFF.

The chain links TRBV19 to TRBJ1-2; tentative D call: TRBD1 (6 bases). Germline lookup yields CDR1 LNHDA and CDR2 SQIVND (reference sequence). With 2 bases removed from V and 6 bases from J, the gap between germline ends came to 13 bases. CDR3 length: 14 amino acids. The CDR3 coding sequence is TGTGCCAGTAGTATATCGTGGACAGCCGATGGCTACACCTTC. Translated, it gives CASSISWTADGYTF.

The chain carries TRBV30 and TRBJ1-2; 12 bases are shared with TRBD1. CDR3 length: 14 residues. V shed 3 bases, J shed 8 bases, and the junction held 7 bases outside the gene matches. The germline V gene has CDR1 GTSNPN and CDR2 SVGIG (reference sequence). CDR3 DNA sequence: TGTGCCTGGAGCGTTGGGACAGGGGGCCGAGGCTACACCTTC. This codes for CAWSVGTGGRGYTF.

The V and J genes are TRBV13 and TRBJ1-2; 7 nucleotides agree with TRBD1. The ends lost 4 bases at V and 2 bases at J; junction bases unmatched: 7. There are 15 residues in the CDR3. Germline V gene lookup returns CDR1 PRHDT and CDR2 FYEKMQ (reference sequence). As DNA, the CDR3 is TGTGCCAGCAGCTCCCAAGGGACAGAAAACTATGGCTACACCTTC. Encoded protein: CASSSQGTENYGYTF.

The chain recombines TRBV6-5 with TRBJ1-6; D gene ambiguous. V was clipped by 6 bases and J by 0 bases, with 9 bases between them. The CDR3 has 15 residues. Looked up from germline, CDR1 is MNHEY and CDR2 is SVGAGI. CDR3 coding DNA: TGTGCCAGCAGCCGAATGAGCTCCTATAATTCACCCCTCCACTTT. Its translation: CASSRMSSYNSPLHF.

This clone was found many times. The rearrangement uses TRBV3-1 (or the pseudogene TRBV3-2) and TRBJ2-3, with 11 bases that match TRBD2. Germline assignment: CDR1 LGHDT and CDR2 YNNKEL (reference sequence). CDR3 size: 16 residues. V lost 1 base and J lost 5; bases outside the gene matches: 5. The CDR3 is CASSQGSGRAVDTQYF. The DNA for the CDR3 is TGTGCCAGCAGCCAAGGTAGCGGGAGGGCCGTAGATACGCAGTATTTT.

The chain has TRBV7-6 and TRBJ2-3; 8 bases match TRBD2. The CDR3 loop spans 14 amino acids. The V gene end was trimmed by 4 bases and the J gene end by 1 base; junction bases not matched to a gene: 1. CDR1 SGHVS and CDR2 FNYEAQ come from the germline V gene. Here the CDR3 reads CASSSLAGTDTQYF. For the CDR3, the DNA is TGTGCCAGCAGCTCACTAGCGGGCACAGATACGCAGTATTTT.

This chain joins TRBV7-8 and TRBJ1-5, with 7 positions matching TRBD1. The CDR3 is 15 amino acids. The germline CDR1 and CDR2 sequences are SGHVS and FQNEAQ. V shed 7 bases and J 2 bases; nucleotides not matched to a gene: 8. The CDR3 bases are TGTGCCAGCACCTCGACAGGGTCTCGCAATCAGCCCCAGCATTTT. It is translated as CASTSTGSRNQPQHF.

The V call is TRBV7-6, the J call TRBJ1-6; no firm D call. V was cut by 4 bases and J by 8 bases, with 9 bases left in between. The CDR3 runs to 13 residues. The germline CDR1 and CDR2 sequences are SGHVS and FNYEAQ. As DNA, the CDR3 is TGTGCCAGCAGCTCCGACTCCTATTCACCCCTCCACTTT. Translating gives CASSSDSYSPLHF.

The CDR3 DNA is TGTGCCAGCAGTGACGCCCGGGGGGGCGGCTACACCTTC. This translates into CASSDARGGGYTF. The genes are TRBV27 and TRBJ1-2; D is perhaps TRBD1 (6 bases). Germline lookup yields CDR1 MNHEY and CDR2 SMNVEV (reference sequence). With 5 bases removed from V and 8 bases from J, the gap between germline ends came to 15 bases. The CDR3 contains 13 residues.

CDR3 sequence reads: CASSLFGTNEKLFF. The CDR3 region has the DNA TGTGCCAGCAGTTTATTCGGAACTAATGAAAAACTGTTTTTT. This chain links TRBV28 with TRBJ1-4; no clear D. This CDR3 has 14 residues. In germline, CDR1 is MDHEN, CDR2 SYDVKM. The V end was cut by 1 base, the J end by 1 base, with 4 bases between.

The chain employs TRBV15 and TRBJ2-1, with 7 bases matching TRBD1. The CDR3 runs 16 residues. V lost 6 bases, J lost 5 bases, and 13 bases stayed unmatched. The V gene's germline CDR1 is LNHNV and CDR2 YYDKDF (reference sequence). CDR3 DNA: TGTGCCACCAGTCCCTGGGACAGTTCAGGGGACAATGAGCAGTTCTTC. It translates to CATSPWDSSGDNEQFF.

This clone was counted once. Written as DNA, the CDR3 is TGTGCCAGCAGACCGACAGGCATATCTAACTATGGCTACACCTTC. Protein sequence: CASRPTGISNYGYTF. The rearrangement uses TRBV6-5 and TRBJ1-2; D perhaps matches TRBD1 (6 bases). Germline loops: CDR1 MNHEY, CDR2 SVGAGI. The V gene lost 6 bases and the J gene lost 0 bases, with 14 bases spanning the gap. The CDR3 is 15 amino acids.

This clone has just one count. The gene calls are TRBV28 and TRBJ2-1; 8 bases line up with TRBD2. The V gene's germline CDR1 is MDHEN and CDR2 SYDVKM. Trimming removed 7 bases from V and 1 base from J; junction bases left unmatched: 6. This CDR3 is 15 amino acids long. This CDR3 reads CASNPTSGSYNEQFF. The CDR3 DNA is TGTGCCAGCAACCCTACTAGCGGATCCTACAATGAGCAGTTCTTC.

This clone occurred once. The chain joins TRBV19 to TRBJ1-2; 8 nucleotides match TRBD1. The V segment lost 7 bases and the J segment 7 bases; nucleotides outside the gene matches: 11. CDR1 is LNHDA and CDR2 is SQIVND in the germline V gene (reference sequence). CDR3 size: 14 residues. Written as DNA, the CDR3 is TGTGCCAGTAAACCTAGGACAGGGTCATTTGGCTACACCTTC. Translated: CASKPRTGSFGYTF.

The chain recombines TRBV7-9 with TRBJ1-1, with D maybe TRBD1 (6 bases). Germline CDR1 is SEHNR and CDR2 is FQNEAQ (reference sequence). Trimming removed 3 bases at V and 0 bases at J, with 11 bases between. This CDR3 is 15 amino acids long. CDR3 in amino acids: CASSLQGTMNTEAFF. As DNA, the CDR3 is TGTGCCAGCAGCTTGCAGGGGACTATGAACACTGAAGCTTTCTTT.

The chain recombines TRBV6-6 with TRBJ1-2, with TRBD1 matching over 8 bases. Germline V lookup: CDR1 MNHNY, CDR2 SVGAGI (reference sequence). This CDR3 is built from 15 residues. J was trimmed by 9 bases and V by 6 bases; bases with no gene match: 15. In nucleotides, the CDR3 is TGTGCCAGCAGCCTCACAGGGGCAGGGGGCGGGCGCTACACCTTC. This gives the protein CASSLTGAGGGRYTF.

The V call is TRBV30, the J call TRBJ1-1, with D perhaps matching TRBD1 (5 bases). The CDR3 spans 14 residues. The ends were cut back, 4 bases at V and 0 bases at J, with 12 bases in the middle. From germline, CDR1 is GTSNPN and CDR2 SVGIG (reference sequence). Here the CDR3 reads CAWTPGLLNTEAFF. In DNA form, the CDR3 reads TGTGCCTGGACCCCGGGACTCTTGAACACTGAAGCTTTCTTT.

V gene TRBV7-9 combines with J gene TRBJ1-2; 7 bases align to TRBD1. V was pared by 1 base and J by 5 bases, with 10 bases of the junction left unmatched. Germline values: CDR1 SEHNR, CDR2 FQNEAQ (reference sequence). This CDR3 region has 16 residues. The CDR3 is CASSLDMVGGVYGYTF. For the CDR3, the DNA is TGTGCCAGCAGCTTAGATATGGTAGGGGGCGTGTATGGCTACACCTTC.

The V call is TRBV12-3 or TRBV12-4, the J call TRBJ2-1; D possibly corresponds to TRBD2 (5 bases). The CDR3 covers 12 residues. Trimming stripped 6 bases from V and 10 bases from J, with 13 bases between. For the CDR3, the DNA is TGTGCCAGCAGCGCATGGACTTTGGAGCAGTTCTTC. It is translated as CASSAWTLEQFF.

This sequence joins TRBV29-1 and TRBJ2-1, with D possibly being TRBD1 (6 bases). V lost 4 bases and J 4 bases, leaving 14 bases between the germline ends. Germline CDR1 and CDR2: SQVTM and ANQGSEA. The CDR3 totals 14 residues. The CDR3, as DNA: TGCAGCGTTGTCGGACAGCGATCGTACAATGAGCAGTTCTTC. This codes for CSVVGQRSYNEQFF.

The J gene is TRBJ2-2, the V gene TRBV7-9, with a possible D match to TRBD1 (6 bases). In germline, CDR1 is SEHNR, CDR2 FQNEAQ (reference sequence). The CDR3 consists of 15 residues. V shed 3 bases and J shed 2 bases, with 10 bases lying between them. The CDR3: CASSFGTLNTGELFF. Written as DNA, the CDR3 is TGTGCCAGCAGCTTTGGGACACTTAACACCGGGGAGCTGTTTTTT.